These 32 T cell receptor beta chains originate from one sample sequenced in a study of cytomegalovirus exposure and HLA in healthy donors. PCR employed 60 Vbeta and 13 Jbeta primers. Using immunoSEQ multiplex PCR, the repertoire was profiled, and TCRdb retains in-frame clones only, with some absent. The table shows about 300,000 clones, with 86% occurring only once. The sequenced sample consisted of PBMCs. The receptors originated from a middle-aged man in good health and CMV-seropositive.

The chain links TRBV28 to TRBJ1-2, with 8 bases identical to TRBD1. CDR1 and CDR2 from the germline V gene are MDHEN and SYDVKM. With V trimmed by 2 bases and J by 4 bases, 12 bases remained unmatched. The CDR3 loop spans 17 amino acids. CDR3 nucleotide sequence: TGTGCCAGCAGTTTACACGGGACAGGCGCCAAGGGCTATGGCTACACCTTC. It codes for CASSLHGTGAKGYGYTF.

V and J are TRBV19 and TRBJ2-1; TRBD1 matches at 8 bases. The length of the CDR3 is 15 residues. The V gene's germline CDR1 is LNHDA and CDR2 SQIVND (reference sequence). After removal of 7 bases from V and 9 bases from J, the junction contained 14 bases not matched to a gene. CDR3 nucleotide sequence: TGTGCCAGTATCTTAAGACAGGGGCCCCTCGGTGAGCAGTTCTTC. Its translation: CASILRQGPLGEQFF.

This rearrangement joins TRBV9 to TRBJ1-6; the D is unclear. Trimming left V 3 bases short and J 2 bases short, with 15 bases between. Germline V gene sequence: CDR1 SGDLS, CDR2 YYNGEE. This CDR3 is 17 amino acids long. The CDR3 DNA reads TGTGCCAGCAGCGGAGGAATGGAGGGTCCCTATAATTCACCCCTCCACTTT. It yields the protein CASSGGMEGPYNSPLHF.

The chain has TRBV30 and TRBJ2-5; 13 bases are a match to TRBD2. The CDR3 is made up of 15 amino acids. CDR1 and CDR2 from the germline V gene are GTSNPN and SVGIG (reference sequence). V lost 0 bases and J lost 3; bases outside the gene matches: 1. The CDR3 sequence: CAWSVGLAGEETQYF. The DNA for the CDR3 is TGTGCCTGGAGTGTAGGACTAGCGGGAGAAGAGACCCAGTACTTC.

The chain recombines TRBV9 with TRBJ1-6; the match to TRBD1 covers 10 bases. The CDR3 spans 16 residues. The germline CDR1 and CDR2 sequences are SGDLS and YYNGEE. The trim removed 0 bases at V and 7 bases at J, leaving 4 bases unmatched. In DNA form, the CDR3 reads TGTGCCAGCAGCGTAGGTCGGGACAGGGGAAATTCACCCCTCCACTTT. It yields the protein CASSVGRDRGNSPLHF.

The V gene is TRBV6-5, the J gene TRBJ2-3; 9 bases match TRBD2. The ends lost 6 bases at V and 4 bases at J; junction bases unmatched: 8. Germline values: CDR1 MNHEY, CDR2 SVGAGI. The CDR3 totals 15 residues. For the CDR3, the DNA is TGTGCCAGCAGAACCACTAGCGGGCACCCAGATACGCAGTATTTT. This codes for CASRTTSGHPDTQYF.

This rearrangement joins TRBV4-1 to TRBJ2-1; tentatively, D is TRBD2 (6 bases). The V and J ends lost 6 bases and 0 bases respectively, with 12 bases between them. The CDR3 loop spans 15 amino acids. The germline CDR1 and CDR2 sequences are MGHRA and YSYEKL. CDR3 protein: CASRPSVSSYNEQFF. CDR3 DNA sequence: TGCGCCAGCAGGCCTAGCGTCAGCTCCTACAATGAGCAGTTCTTC.

This CDR3 reads CASSQDTGQMGYEQYF. The CDR3 region has the DNA TGCGCCAGCAGCCAAGACACCGGACAGATGGGCTACGAGCAGTACTTC. This chain connects TRBV4-3 to TRBJ2-7, with a possible D match to TRBD1 (6 bases). CDR1 is LGHNA, CDR2 YSLEER, per germline. V was cut by 0 bases and J by 3 bases, with 15 bases left in between. The CDR3 length is 16 residues.

Details on this clone: This CDR3 is also generated by other DNA sequences in the sample. This chain uses TRBV11-3 with TRBJ2-7; D not resolved. The germline V gene encodes CDR1 SGHNT and CDR2 YENEEA. The V end lost 1 base, the J end lost 2 bases, and 6 bases lay between the germline ends. The CDR3 has 13 amino acids. The CDR3 spells CASSLAGAYEQYF. In DNA, the CDR3 is TGTGCCAGCAGCTTAGCCGGAGCCTACGAGCAGTACTTC.

The chain joins TRBV6-6 to TRBJ1-2, with unresolved D. The CDR3 is 13 amino acids. With 4 bases removed from V and 7 bases from J, the gap between germline ends came to 13 bases. Germline CDR1 is MNHNY and CDR2 is SVGAGI (reference sequence). CDR3 bases: TGTGCCAGCAGTTCCATTAGTCCTCTTGGCTACACCTTC. Protein: CASSSISPLGYTF.

This clone appeared once. J is TRBJ2-3 and V is TRBV6-5; D is unclear. Germline CDR1 is MNHEY and CDR2 is SVGAGI. There are 15 residues in the CDR3. Trimming pared 4 bases from V and 4 bases from J, leaving 15 bases between. CDR3 residues: CASSSPRAGADTQYF. CDR3 sequence (DNA): TGTGCCAGCAGTTCCCCCCGAGCAGGCGCAGATACGCAGTATTTT.

This clone was seen only once. The rearrangement joins TRBV28 to TRBJ2-7; 13 nucleotides line up with TRBD2. With V trimmed by 10 bases and J by 3 bases, 6 bases remained unmatched. The CDR3 runs 14 residues. Germline assignment: CDR1 MDHEN and CDR2 SYDVKM. The CDR3 spells CAIAGTSGNYEQYF. The CDR3 DNA follows: TGTGCCATCGCCGGGACTAGCGGGAACTACGAGCAGTACTTC.

This chain joins TRBV5-1 and TRBJ2-7; tentative D call: TRBD1 (5 bases). CDR3 size: 13 residues. V shed 5 bases and J shed 8 bases, with 17 bases lying between them. Germline CDR1 and CDR2: SGHRS and YFSETQ. The CDR3, as DNA: TGCGCCAGCAGGGCCCCAGGGATTCAACAGCAGTACTTC. This sequence encodes CASRAPGIQQQYF.

This clone occurred a few times. The DNA for the CDR3 is TGTGCCAGCAGGACAGGGAAGAACACTGAAGCTTTCTTT. Residues: CASRTGKNTEAFF. This sequence joins TRBV6-5 and TRBJ1-1; 7 bases match TRBD1. The germline CDR1 and CDR2 sequences are MNHEY and SVGAGI. The V gene end was trimmed by 6 bases and the J gene end by 1 base; junction bases not matched to a gene: 2. The CDR3 contains 13 residues.

As concerns this clone: An end of the junction does not agree with germline; a read error may underlie this. V is TRBV7-9 and J is TRBJ1-5; D ambiguous. Germline-derived CDR1 and CDR2 are SEHNR and FQNEAQ (reference sequence). This CDR3 is 13 amino acids long. In DNA, the CDR3 is TGTGCCAGCAGCTTAGGTCCGTACCAGCCCCAGCGTTTT. It encodes CASSLGPYQPQRF.

The V gene is TRBV28, the J gene TRBJ1-1; 8 positions agree with TRBD1. The germline V gene encodes CDR1 MDHEN and CDR2 SYDVKM. CDR3 length: 14 residues. The J segment lost 4 bases and the V segment lost 4 bases, leaving 5 bases of the junction unmatched. The CDR3 loop is CASSYQGAITEAFF. For the CDR3, the DNA is TGTGCCAGCAGTTATCAGGGGGCTATCACTGAAGCTTTCTTT.

The J gene is TRBJ2-3, the V gene TRBV28; unclear D gene. Trimming took 0 bases from V and 0 from J, leaving 7 bases between them. The CDR3 runs 15 residues. Germline CDR1 and CDR2: MDHEN and SYDVKM. CDR3 residues: CASSLWLSSTDTQYF. The CDR3, as DNA: TGTGCCAGCAGTTTATGGTTATCTAGCACAGATACGCAGTATTTT.

The sample holds a few counts of this clone. The chain recombines TRBV28 with TRBJ1-4; TRBD1 might be the D (6 bases). Trimming left V 2 bases short and J 7 bases short, with 14 bases between. The germline V gene has CDR1 MDHEN and CDR2 SYDVKM. The CDR3 is 15 residues long. The CDR3 DNA is TGTGCCAGCAGTTTAATTGGGACACGGGGTGAAAAACTGTTTTTT. This encodes CASSLIGTRGEKLFF.

This clone turned up a few times. V is TRBV6-1 and J is TRBJ2-7, with a tentative D call TRBD1 (6 bases). Germline CDR1 and CDR2: MNHNS and SASEGT. The CDR3 sequence is 14 residues long. V shed 8 bases and J shed 1 base, with 15 bases lying between them. The DNA of the CDR3 is TGTGCCAGCTCTTTTGACAGGTTTTCCTACGAGCAGTACTTC. It specifies CASSFDRFSYEQYF.

This sequence joins TRBV6-5 and TRBJ1-5; maybe TRBD1 (5 bases). CDR1 and CDR2 (germline): MNHEY, SVGAGI. Deletions cut 0 bases from V and 8 bases from J, with 11 bases between. The CDR3 runs 14 residues. CDR3 amino acids: CASSYSQGGEPQHF. Written as DNA, the CDR3 is TGTGCCAGCAGTTACTCGCAGGGAGGAGAGCCCCAGCATTTT.

This clone was seen more than once but under ten times. The CDR3 sequence is CASSSDRDRVQAFF. Written as DNA, the CDR3 is TGTGCCAGCAGTTCTGACCGGGACAGGGTTCAAGCTTTCTTT. This chain links TRBV6-6 with TRBJ1-1, with 9 nucleotides matching TRBD1. The CDR3 sequence is 14 residues long. The V gene end was trimmed by 4 bases and the J gene end by 9 bases; junction bases not matched to a gene: 9. Germline lookup yields CDR1 MNHNY and CDR2 SVGAGI (reference sequence).

As concerns this clone: The sample holds other DNA sequences that translate to the same CDR3. The chain employs TRBV11-2 and TRBJ2-7; 9 nucleotides line up with TRBD2. The CDR3 runs 13 residues. Germline CDR1 and CDR2: SGHAT and FQNNGV. J lost 6 bases, V lost 1 base, and 1 base had no gene match. The CDR3 nucleotides read TGTGCCAGCAGCTTAGGCGGGAGGGCCGAGCAGTACTTC. Protein sequence: CASSLGGRAEQYF. The whole variable domain, filled in from reference TRBV11-2 and TRBJ2-7, reads EAGVAQSPRYKIIEKRQSVAFWCNPISGHATLYWYQQILGQGPKLLIQFQNNGVVDDSQLPKDRFSAERLKGVDSTLKIQPAKLEDSAVYLCASSLGGRAEQYFGPGTRLTVT.

This chain connects TRBV6-5 to TRBJ2-7; unclear D gene. This CDR3 region has 14 residues. With 0 bases removed from V and 2 bases from J, the gap between germline ends came to 8 bases. The germline V gene encodes CDR1 MNHEY and CDR2 SVGAGI. The DNA for the CDR3 is TGTGCCAGCAGTTACTCAGACTGGACCTACGAGCAGTACTTC. Its protein product is CASSYSDWTYEQYF.

J is TRBJ2-5 and V is TRBV28; 7 bases map to TRBD2. The CDR3 is made up of 17 amino acids. CDR1 is MDHEN, CDR2 SYDVKM, per germline. The junction had 12 bases not matched to a gene; V was cut back by 5 bases and J by 0 bases. The CDR3 loop is CASSQLLAGTYQETQYF. CDR3 DNA: TGTGCCAGCAGTCAGCTCTTAGCGGGCACTTACCAAGAGACCCAGTACTTC. The full variable domain, rest sourced from reference TRBV28 and TRBJ2-5, is DVKVTQSSRYLVKRTGEKVFLECVQDMDHENMFWYRQDPGLGLRLIYFSYDVKMKEKGDIPEGYSVSREKKERFSLILESASTNQTSMYLCASSQLLAGTYQETQYFGPGTRLLVL.

The V gene is TRBV5-6, the J gene TRBJ2-7; TRBD1 agrees at 7 bases. The trim removed 4 bases at V and 4 bases at J, leaving 8 bases unmatched. CDR1 and CDR2 from the germline V gene are SGHDT and YYEEEE. This CDR3 spans 14 amino acids. The CDR3 protein is CASSHPTGWYEQYF. As DNA, the CDR3 is TGTGCCAGCAGCCACCCGACAGGGTGGTACGAGCAGTACTTC.

This chain joins TRBV27 and TRBJ2-1; D may be TRBD1 (6 bases). Germline values: CDR1 MNHEY, CDR2 SMNVEV (reference sequence). Trimming pared 6 bases from V and 6 bases from J, leaving 9 bases between. The CDR3 is 12 amino acids. CDR3 nucleotide sequence: TGTGCCAGCAGAACAGGGCTCAATGAGCAGTTCTTC. Translating it yields CASRTGLNEQFF.

The V and J genes are TRBV13 and TRBJ2-1, with 9 nucleotides matching TRBD2. Trimming took 4 bases from V and 2 from J; bases not matched to a gene: 6. Germline V gene sequence: CDR1 PRHDT, CDR2 FYEKMQ (reference sequence). This CDR3 contains 16 residues. This CDR3 is CASSSGRTSAYNEQFF. CDR3 nucleotides: TGTGCCAGCAGCTCCGGTCGGACTAGCGCCTACAATGAGCAGTTCTTC.

The chain uses TRBV6-5 and TRBJ2-7; TRBD1 aligns across 7 bases. Germline loops: CDR1 MNHEY, CDR2 SVGAGI. V trimming: 6 bases; J trimming: 2 bases; junction bases outside the gene matches: 7. CDR3 length: 14 residues. The CDR3 spells CASSLDRQAYEQYF. CDR3 sequence (DNA): TGTGCCAGCAGCCTGGACAGGCAGGCCTACGAGCAGTACTTC.

V and J are TRBV29-1 and TRBJ2-7; 9 positions agree with TRBD1. The CDR3 has 11 amino acids. Per the germline V gene, CDR1 is SQVTM and CDR2 is ANQGSEA. V lost 5 bases to trimming and J lost 6 bases; unmatched junction nucleotides: 2. The CDR3 here is CSVPDRGEQYF. The CDR3 bases are TGCAGCGTTCCGGACAGGGGCGAGCAGTACTTC.

The genes are TRBV27 and TRBJ2-1; TRBD1 matches at 8 bases. This CDR3 has 14 residues. In germline, CDR1 is MNHEY, CDR2 SMNVEV (reference sequence). V shed 5 bases and J 4 bases; nucleotides not matched to a gene: 4. CDR3 sequence reads: CASSPGQGYNEQFF. The DNA of the CDR3 is TGTGCCAGCAGTCCAGGACAGGGATACAATGAGCAGTTCTTC.

The chain recombines TRBV4-1 with TRBJ2-1, with 12 bases fitting TRBD2. V trimming: 3 bases; J trimming: 8 bases; junction bases outside the gene matches: 5. In germline, CDR1 is MGHRA, CDR2 YSYEKL. The CDR3 extends over 15 amino acids. The CDR3 sequence: CASSHLTSGSYEQFF. The DNA for the CDR3 is TGCGCCAGCAGCCACTTGACTAGCGGGAGTTATGAGCAGTTCTTC.

The chain combines TRBV7-9 with TRBJ2-5; 16 bases are shared with TRBD2. Germline CDR1 SEHNR, CDR2 FQNEAQ (reference sequence). The CDR3 runs 16 residues. After removal of 5 bases from V and 5 bases from J, the junction contained 5 bases not matched to a gene. CDR3 region: CASSRGLAGGGETQYF. CDR3 DNA: TGTGCCAGCAGCCGGGGACTAGCGGGAGGGGGCGAGACCCAGTACTTC.